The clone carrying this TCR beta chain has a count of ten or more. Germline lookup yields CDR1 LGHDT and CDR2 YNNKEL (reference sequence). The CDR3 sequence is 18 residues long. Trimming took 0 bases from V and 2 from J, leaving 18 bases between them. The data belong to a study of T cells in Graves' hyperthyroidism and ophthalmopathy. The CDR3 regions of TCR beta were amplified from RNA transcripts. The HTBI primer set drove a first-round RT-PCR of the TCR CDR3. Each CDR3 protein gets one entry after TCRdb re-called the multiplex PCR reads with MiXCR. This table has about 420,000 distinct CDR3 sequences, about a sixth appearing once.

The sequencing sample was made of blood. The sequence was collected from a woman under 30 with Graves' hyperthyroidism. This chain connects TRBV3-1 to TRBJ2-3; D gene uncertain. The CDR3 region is CASSQDWVGGAHTDTQYF. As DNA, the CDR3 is TGTGCCAGCAGCCAAGATTGGGTTGGCGGAGCACACACAGATACGCAGTATTTT.